The 26 T cell receptor beta chains below come from one sample, sequenced in a study of T cell changes during pregnancy in multiple sclerosis (dated by TCRdb to the late 2010s). Library generation was performed with the immunoSEQ multiplex PCR assay. Entries here come from immuneACCESS through TCRdb and include only in-frame sequences with V and J called. Some clones fail to appear in such tables; in the studies checked, an unresolved V gene covers under half of the shortfall, and the cause of the remainder is unknown. The sample table lists about 98,000 clones, just over 90% of them with a count of one. In total, the top ten clones hold approximately 2.4% of the sample. The sequenced sample was peripheral blood, obtained after pregnancy. Receptors were obtained from a female donor in good health, enrolled as a control in a pregnancy study.

The chain has TRBV14 and TRBJ2-7; 10 bases fit TRBD2. CDR1 is SGHDN, CDR2 FVKESK, per germline. CDR3 length: 16 amino acids. The ends lost 1 base at V and 2 bases at J; junction bases unmatched: 5. CDR3 sequence reads: CASSQGLAGVAYEQYF. Written as DNA, the CDR3 is TGTGCCAGCAGCCAAGGGCTAGCGGGAGTCGCCTACGAGCAGTACTTC.

The chain carries TRBV19 and TRBJ1-1; D is unclear. Trimming took 4 bases from V and 7 from J, leaving 19 bases between them. Germline V lookup: CDR1 LNHDA, CDR2 SQIVND (reference sequence). The CDR3 has 15 amino acids. The DNA for the CDR3 is TGTGCCAGTAGTACCTCTTCCGGGTGGTACGGTGAAGCTTTCTTT. Residues: CASSTSSGWYGEAFF. Combining the CDR3 with reference TRBV19 and TRBJ1-1 gives the whole variable domain DGGITQSPKYLFRKEGQNVTLSCEQNLNHDAMYWYRQDPGQGLRLIYYSQIVNDFQKGDIAEGYSVSREKKESFPLTVTSAQKNPTAFYLCASSTSSGWYGEAFFGQGTRLTVV.

The CDR3 is CASSQGSGISYEQYF. Here the CDR3 DNA reads TGCGCCAGCAGCCAAGGGAGCGGGATCTCCTACGAGCAGTACTTC. V is TRBV4-1 and J is TRBJ2-7; 7 bases are a match to TRBD2. In germline, CDR1 is MGHRA, CDR2 YSYEKL. This CDR3 comprises 15 residues. Trimming at V came to 1 base and at J to 0 bases, leaving 3 bases not matched to a gene.

This sequence joins TRBV19 and TRBJ1-1, with D unclear. The germline V gene encodes CDR1 LNHDA and CDR2 SQIVND (reference sequence). The V gene lost 8 bases and the J gene lost 0 bases, with 16 bases spanning the gap. CDR3 size: 15 residues. The DNA for the CDR3 is TGTGCCAGTGTGGGCATCAACCCTATGAACACTGAAGCTTTCTTT. Its protein product is CASVGINPMNTEAFF.

V gene TRBV5-8 combines with J gene TRBJ1-2; 12 nucleotides align to TRBD1. CDR1 and CDR2 from the germline V gene are SGHTS and YDEGEE. The CDR3 loop spans 16 amino acids. V trimming: 0 bases; J trimming: 7 bases; junction bases outside the gene matches: 7. The CDR3 region has the DNA TGTGCCAGCAGCTTGGCCCCGGGACAGGGGGCGGGTGGCTACACCTTC. It encodes CASSLAPGQGAGGYTF. Full variable domain (outside the CDR3, taken from reference TRBV5-8 and TRBJ1-2): EAGVTQSPTHLIKTRGQQATLRCSPISGHTSVYWYQQALGLGLQFLLWYDEGEERNRGNFPPRFSGRQFPNYSSELNVNALELEDSALYLCASSLAPGQGAGGYTFGSGTRLTVV.

V gene TRBV5-8 combines with J gene TRBJ1-5, with D perhaps TRBD1 (5 bases). The germline V and J ends were trimmed by 9 bases and 3 bases, with 13 bases remaining between them. This CDR3 contains 13 residues. Germline lookup yields CDR1 SGHTS and CDR2 YDEGEE. The CDR3 region is CATQAGHNQPQHF. For the CDR3, the DNA is TGTGCCACCCAGGCGGGGCACAATCAGCCCCAGCATTTT.

This sequence joins TRBV5-1 and TRBJ2-7, with D possibly being TRBD2 (6 bases). CDR1 and CDR2 from the germline V gene are SGHRS and YFSETQ. CDR3 length: 15 amino acids. The germline V and J ends were trimmed by 0 bases and 5 bases, with 15 bases remaining between them. Here the CDR3 reads CASSLERGGHHEQYF. CDR3 DNA sequence: TGCGCCAGCAGCTTGGAGAGGGGAGGTCACCACGAGCAGTACTTC.

The V and J genes are TRBV4-1 and TRBJ2-7, with D possibly TRBD1 on 7 matching bases. The CDR3 has 19 amino acids. The germline V gene encodes CDR1 MGHRA and CDR2 YSYEKL. Between the trimmed V and J ends, which lost 4 bases and 5 bases, there was a span of 30 bases. CDR3: CASSLQVVSRQGGGDEQYF. CDR3 DNA: TGCGCCAGCAGCCTTCAGGTAGTTAGCCGGCAGGGGGGAGGCGACGAGCAGTACTTC.

This chain joins TRBV6-1 and TRBJ1-4, with TRBD1 identical over 8 bases. J gave up 8 bases and V 4 bases, and 9 bases lay outside the gene matches. CDR1 MNHNS and CDR2 SASEGT come from the germline V gene. The CDR3 runs 15 residues. CDR3 sequence (DNA): TGTGCCAGCAGTGGTACAGGGGGAGTAGGCGAAAAACTGTTTTTT. Its translation: CASSGTGGVGEKLFF.

This chain links TRBV2 with TRBJ1-4, with D maybe TRBD1 (6 bases). Trimming removed 5 bases from V and 0 bases from J, with 22 bases in between. Germline CDR1 is SNHLY and CDR2 is FYNNEI. The length of the CDR3 is 19 residues. The CDR3 here is CASSSPQGQPYATNEKLFF. CDR3 coding DNA: TGTGCCAGCAGTTCCCCCCAGGGGCAACCGTATGCAACTAATGAAAAACTGTTTTTT.

The J gene is TRBJ2-3, the V gene TRBV4-1, with a tentative D call TRBD2 (6 bases). This CDR3 spans 15 amino acids. V lost 6 bases and J 1 base, leaving 14 bases between the germline ends. Germline V CDR1 and CDR2: MGHRA, YSYEKL. CDR3 region: CASSLRASGTDTQYF. CDR3 bases: TGCGCCAGCAGTCTGAGGGCTAGCGGCACAGATACGCAGTATTTT.

The V call is TRBV6-1, the J call TRBJ2-1; 8 positions match TRBD2. CDR1 and CDR2 (germline): MNHNS, SASEGT. J was trimmed by 10 bases and V by 5 bases; bases with no gene match: 13. The CDR3 extends over 15 amino acids. The CDR3 sequence: CASSQSGSVWGEQFF. The CDR3, as DNA: TGTGCCAGCAGTCAGAGCGGGAGCGTGTGGGGCGAGCAGTTCTTC.

The J gene is TRBJ2-7, the V gene TRBV6-4; possible D gene TRBD2, 5 bases. Germline V gives CDR1 MRHNA, CDR2 SNTAGT. The CDR3 is made up of 13 amino acids. V was cut by 5 bases and J by 4 bases, with 12 bases left in between. CDR3 nucleotides: TGTGCCAGCAGTCCGGTGTCGGGGTACGAGCAGTACTTC. This translates into CASSPVSGYEQYF.

The V call is TRBV5-5, the J call TRBJ2-5, with 10 positions matching TRBD2. Per germline, CDR1 SGHKS and CDR2 YYEKEE (reference sequence). Trimming took 4 bases from V and 3 from J; bases not matched to a gene: 6. This CDR3 contains 15 residues. CDR3 in amino acids: CASSIPAGGEETQYF. Written as DNA, the CDR3 is TGTGCCAGCAGCATACCAGCGGGGGGGGAAGAGACCCAGTACTTC. Complete variable domain (other parts from reference TRBV5-5 and TRBJ2-5): DAGVTQSPTHLIKTRGQQVTLRCSPISGHKSVSWYQQVLGQGPQFIFQYYEKEERGRGNFPDRFSARQFPNYSSELNVNALLLGDSALYLCASSIPAGGEETQYFGPGTRLLVL.

V usage is TRBV6-1 and J usage is TRBJ2-1; TRBD2 aligns across 9 bases. CDR3 length: 15 residues. Germline CDR1 MNHNS, CDR2 SASEGT. V gave up 3 bases and J gave up 9 bases; unmatched junction bases: 9. The CDR3 DNA is TGTGCCAGCAGTGATGGGCGGGGGGGCCAGAGTGAGCAGTTCTTC. It specifies CASSDGRGGQSEQFF.

DNA for the CDR3: TGTGCCATCAGTGACCGACAGGGGGACTATGGCTACACCTTC. Amino acids: CAISDRQGDYGYTF. V is TRBV10-3 and J is TRBJ1-2; TRBD1 matches 9 bases. From germline, CDR1 is ENHRY and CDR2 SYGVKD. The CDR3 has 14 amino acids. V shed 3 bases and J 3 bases; nucleotides not matched to a gene: 2.

The rearrangement uses TRBV4-1 and TRBJ1-1; no clear D gene. CDR1 and CDR2 (germline): MGHRA, YSYEKL. CDR3 length: 17 residues. With 0 bases removed from V and 1 base from J, the gap between germline ends came to 15 bases. The CDR3 sequence: CASSQDLVPRGNTEAFF. The CDR3 nucleotides read TGCGCCAGCAGCCAAGATTTGGTTCCACGGGGGAACACTGAAGCTTTCTTT.

This clone was counted a few times. The gene calls are TRBV19 and TRBJ2-3; TRBD1 matches at 8 bases. V lost 4 bases to trimming and J lost 2 bases; unmatched junction nucleotides: 5. The CDR3 length is 15 residues. Germline V gives CDR1 LNHDA, CDR2 SQIVND (reference sequence). The CDR3 loop reads CASSTGQGNTDTQYF. DNA for the CDR3: TGTGCCAGTAGTACCGGACAGGGAAACACAGATACGCAGTATTTT.

The chain joins TRBV28 to TRBJ1-2; D may be TRBD1 (6 bases). Germline CDR1 reads MDHEN; CDR2 reads SYDVKM. The CDR3 is 13 amino acids. Trimming shortened V by 5 bases and J by 8 bases, and 15 bases separated the two germline ends. The CDR3 loop reads CASSRTAHGGYTF. The CDR3 nucleotides read TGTGCCAGCAGTAGGACAGCGCATGGGGGCTACACCTTC.

V and J are TRBV10-2 and TRBJ1-5, with 7 bases lining up with TRBD1. The junction had 6 bases not matched to a gene; V was cut back by 6 bases and J by 1 base. The germline gives CDR1 WSHSY, CDR2 SAAADI. CDR3 length: 15 amino acids. This CDR3 is CASSNTGVSNQPQHF. CDR3 DNA: TGCGCCAGCAGCAATACAGGGGTCAGCAATCAGCCCCAGCATTTT.

The chain employs TRBV4-2 and TRBJ1-1; D might be TRBD1 (6 bases). Germline loops: CDR1 LGHNA, CDR2 YNFKEQ. With 0 bases removed from V and 5 bases from J, the gap between germline ends came to 13 bases. The CDR3 contains 15 residues. CDR3 sequence: CASSQDPGARTEAFF. The CDR3 bases are TGTGCCAGCAGCCAAGACCCAGGGGCACGGACTGAAGCTTTCTTT.

This clone was counted once. The chain is built from TRBV12-5 and TRBJ2-1; a weak D match, TRBD2 (5 bases). Between the trimmed V and J ends, which lost 4 bases and 10 bases, there was a span of 8 bases. CDR1 is LGHNT and CDR2 is FRNRAP in the germline V gene. The CDR3 loop spans 11 amino acids. Written as DNA, the CDR3 is TGTGCTAGTGGTTGGTCGGGGGAGCAGTTCTTC. Its translation is CASGWSGEQFF.

The V and J genes are TRBV5-1 and TRBJ1-2; 8 bases are shared with TRBD1. From germline, CDR1 is SGHRS and CDR2 YFSETQ. This CDR3 comprises 15 residues. V was clipped by 4 bases and J by 5 bases; unmatched bases: 10. CDR3 nucleotide sequence: TGCGCCAGCAGCGAAACAGGGGGAACTCGATATGGCTACACCTTC. It is translated as CASSETGGTRYGYTF.

The V and J genes are TRBV7-9 and TRBJ2-7; D not resolved. V was pared by 5 bases and J by 6 bases, with 8 bases between. Germline-derived CDR1 and CDR2 are SEHNR and FQNEAQ (reference sequence). There are 11 residues in the CDR3. This chain's CDR3 is CASSAAVEQYF. The CDR3 nucleotides read TGTGCCAGCAGCGCCGCAGTCGAGCAGTACTTC.

The chain carries TRBV4-1 and TRBJ2-1; TRBD2 matches 9 bases. The CDR3 consists of 15 residues. Germline V CDR1 and CDR2: MGHRA, YSYEKL. J gave up 6 bases and V 1 base, and 4 bases lay outside the gene matches. The CDR3 loop is CASSQAPSGINEQFF. CDR3 DNA: TGCGCCAGCAGCCAAGCTCCTAGCGGGATCAATGAGCAGTTCTTC.

The rearrangement uses TRBV5-1 and TRBJ1-1; 7 bases map to TRBD1. Germline trimming cut 4 bases from V and 0 bases from J; bases unmatched to any gene: 3. CDR1 is SGHRS, CDR2 YFSETQ, per germline. The CDR3 spans 14 residues. The DNA of the CDR3 is TGCGCCAGCAGCATACAGGGGATGAACACTGAAGCTTTCTTT. Translation: CASSIQGMNTEAFF.